This T cell receptor (beta chain) derives from a study of T cell responses to AZD1222 COVID-19 vaccine. Regarding the study as a whole: Repertoire sampling occurred only after the peak T cell response. Donors skewed white British and female; clonal diversity was possibly underestimated. Among AZD1222 vaccinees, only 5 or 6 were seropositive at baseline.

Profiled with immunoSEQ multiplex PCR; TCRdb holds only in-frame clones, not every one. The sample holds some 92,000 clones, approximately 90% seen once. Germline values: CDR1 MNHEY, CDR2 SVGEGT. Trimming pared 6 bases from V and 6 bases from J, leaving 14 bases between. The CDR3 consists of 13 residues. In this sample, this clone turned up once. Its antigen is undetermined. The material sequenced was peripheral blood, taken on day 0 of AZD1222 vaccination. This TCR derives from an adult in good health. The rearrangement uses TRBV6-2 or TRBV6-3 and TRBJ1-2; D may be TRBD1 (6 bases). CDR3 DNA sequence: TGTGCCAGCAGGTACCGGGGGCAGGATGGCTACACCTTC. Translation: CASRYRGQDGYTF.